This T cell receptor (beta chain) was captured by sequencing in a study of blood T cell repertoires in COVID-19. V was trimmed by 0 bases and J by 1 base, leaving 4 bases between them. CDR3 size: 13 residues. Germline CDR1 SGHNT, CDR2 YYREEE (reference sequence). Here immunoSEQ multiplex PCR was the method, and the copy in TCRdb shows in-frame clones only, minus some. This table has 250,000 to 350,000 clones, around 87% appearing once. In its sample, this clone was seen once. The chain carries TRBV5-4 and TRBJ1-1; D gene uncertain. The sequenced material came from peripheral blood. This TCR derives from a woman aged 50 to 60 who had recovered from COVID-19. As DNA, the CDR3 is TGTGCCAGCAGCTTGGATCAGAACACTGAAGCTTTCTTT. Protein sequence: CASSLDQNTEAFF.